The 21 T cell receptor beta chains given below trace back to one sample, sequenced in a study of shared clonotypes between healthy human individuals. Repertoires were generated with immunoSEQ multiplex PCR, while TCRdb's copy carries only in-frame clones and drops some. The repertoire holds 2 million to 2.5 million clones, 85% to 95% seen once, with approximately 0.4% in the top ten. Input material: naive CD4+ T cells from PBMCs. As to subset: CD45RA+ positively selected. These receptors were obtained from a man younger than 30 in good health. Some clones in this sample may be carry-over from other donors' samples.

V gene TRBV18 combines with J gene TRBJ2-7; D might be TRBD1 (6 bases). Trimming stripped 2 bases from V and 1 base from J, with 9 bases between. The CDR3 extends over 14 amino acids. Germline lookup yields CDR1 KGHSH and CDR2 LQKENI. The CDR3 loop reads CASSPITGSYEQYF. CDR3 bases: TGTGCCAGCTCACCAATCACAGGGTCCTACGAGCAGTACTTC.

Concerning this clone: At one boundary the junction diverges from the germline segment, which might be a read error. The rearrangement links TRBV5-4 to TRBJ1-1, with TRBD1 matching 7 bases. The CDR3 length is 17 residues. From germline, CDR1 is SGHNT and CDR2 YYREEE (reference sequence). Written as DNA, the CDR3 is TGTGCCAGCACCTTGAGGCAGGGGGGTCTAGGGTACACTGAAGCTTTCTTT. Translating it yields CASTLRQGGLGYTEAFF.

In this sample, this clone turned up a few times. The chain carries TRBV18 and TRBJ1-1; 7 bases match TRBD1. Germline V gene sequence: CDR1 KGHSH, CDR2 LQKENI. Unmatched junction bases numbered 2, after V lost 3 bases and J lost 1 base. This CDR3 region has 14 residues. DNA for the CDR3: TGTGCCAGCTCACCTTACAGGGGGAACACTGAAGCTTTCTTT. Its protein product is CASSPYRGNTEAFF.

The rearrangement joins TRBV15 to TRBJ2-7, with D unclear. This CDR3 is built from 16 residues. In germline, CDR1 is LNHNV, CDR2 YYDKDF (reference sequence). Between the trimmed V and J ends, which lost 1 base and 0 bases, there was a span of 13 bases. The CDR3 coding sequence is TGTGCCACCAGCAGAGTCCCGTGGAGCGCCTCCTACGAGCAGTACTTC. Translation: CATSRVPWSASYEQYF. Full variable domain (remainder filled in from reference TRBV15 and TRBJ2-7): DAMVIQNPRYQVTQFGKPVTLSCSQTLNHNVMYWYQQKSSQAPKLLFHYYDKDFNNEADTPDNFQSRRPNTSFCFLDIRSPGLGDTAMYLCATSRVPWSASYEQYFGPGTRLTVT.

Concerning this clone: This specimen includes other DNA sequences encoding the same CDR3. V usage is TRBV7-2 and J usage is TRBJ2-3; D gene uncertain. The length of the CDR3 is 12 residues. V was clipped by 1 base and J by 3 bases, with 2 bases between them. CDR1 SGHTA and CDR2 FQGNSA come from the germline V gene. The CDR3 nucleotides read TGTGCCAGCAGCTTAGAGACAGATACGCAGTATTTT. Translated, it gives CASSLETDTQYF.

In this sample, this clone turned up once. This sequence joins TRBV4-1 and TRBJ1-3, with D hard to call. CDR3 length: 17 amino acids. CDR1 and CDR2 from the germline V gene are MGHRA and YSYEKL. The V end was cut by 4 bases, the J end by 1 base, with 17 bases between. The CDR3 region has the DNA TGCGCCAGCAGCCGCTCCGTGACGGAATTATCTGGAAACACCATATATTTT. Translating gives CASSRSVTELSGNTIYF.

This clone was recorded once. The chain couples TRBV18 to TRBJ2-1; possible D gene TRBD1, 5 bases. Germline loops: CDR1 KGHSH, CDR2 LQKENI. The V gene lost 5 bases and the J gene lost 7 bases, with 9 bases spanning the gap. This CDR3 contains 12 residues. The CDR3 DNA is TGTGCCAGCTCATCGACAGATAATGAGCAGTTCTTC. This sequence encodes CASSSTDNEQFF.

J is TRBJ2-4 and V is TRBV28, with D unresolved. Germline lookup yields CDR1 MDHEN and CDR2 SYDVKM. The CDR3 spans 15 residues. V was cut by 4 bases and J by 7 bases, with 17 bases left in between. CDR3 coding DNA: TGTGCCAGCAGTTCAGGCCTGACCGTGCTGAACATTCAGTACTTC. Amino acids: CASSSGLTVLNIQYF.

The chain joins TRBV5-1 to TRBJ2-7; no reliable D call. Trimming pared 0 bases from V and 0 bases from J, leaving 10 bases between. This CDR3 is 15 amino acids long. Germline values: CDR1 SGHRS, CDR2 YFSETQ. The CDR3 is CASSLARTASYEQYF. CDR3 sequence (DNA): TGCGCCAGCAGCTTGGCCAGAACGGCCTCCTACGAGCAGTACTTC. Supplemented by reference TRBV5-1 and TRBJ2-7, the full variable domain reads KAGVTQTPRYLIKTRGQQVTLSCSPISGHRSVSWYQQTPGQGLQFLFEYFSETQRNKGNFPGRFSGRQFSNSRSEMNVSTLELGDSALYLCASSLARTASYEQYFGPGTRLTVT.

The chain carries TRBV5-1 and TRBJ2-7; D uncertain. Trimming cost V 3 bases and J 0 bases, with 13 bases left between them. Germline V gene lookup returns CDR1 SGHRS and CDR2 YFSETQ. This CDR3 is 15 amino acids long. The chain's CDR3 is CASSSQGGHSYEQYF. DNA for the CDR3: TGCGCCAGCAGCTCTCAAGGCGGCCACTCCTACGAGCAGTACTTC. Combining the CDR3 with reference TRBV5-1 and TRBJ2-7 gives the whole variable domain KAGVTQTPRYLIKTRGQQVTLSCSPISGHRSVSWYQQTPGQGLQFLFEYFSETQRNKGNFPGRFSGRQFSNSRSEMNVSTLELGDSALYLCASSSQGGHSYEQYFGPGTRLTVT.

About this clone: The sample holds other DNA sequences that translate to the same CDR3. The chain is built from TRBV18 and TRBJ1-2; D remains ambiguous. The CDR3 covers 13 residues. The V gene's germline CDR1 is KGHSH and CDR2 LQKENI. Trimming left V 3 bases short and J 4 bases short, with 9 bases between. CDR3 DNA sequence: TGTGCCAGCTCACCCCCCAGTAGCTATGGCTACACCTTC. Protein: CASSPPSSYGYTF.

In this sample, this clone turned up once. A junction end diverges from the germline sequence, so it may reflect a read error. The chain uses TRBV5-1 and TRBJ2-6; D tentatively reads TRBD1 or TRBD2 (6 bases each). Germline V lookup: CDR1 SGHRS, CDR2 YFSETQ. CDR3 length: 19 amino acids. The CDR3 sequence is CASSLRGSLRVSGANVLAF. In DNA form, the CDR3 reads TGCGCCAGCAGCTTGCGTGGGTCCCTAAGGGTGTCGGGGGCCAACGTCCTGGCTTTC.

The CDR3 DNA reads TGTGCCAGCAGTGCTAACAGGGGAGGAATCTACGAGCAGTACTTC. It encodes CASSANRGGIYEQYF. J is TRBJ2-7 and V is TRBV5-5, with a possible D match to TRBD1 (7 bases). V was clipped by 5 bases and J by 3 bases, with 18 bases between them. The V gene's germline CDR1 is SGHKS and CDR2 YYEKEE (reference sequence). The CDR3 is 15 amino acids.

The DNA of the CDR3 is TGTGCCAGCAGCCCGGGACCCTCCCAAGAGACCCAGTACTTC. Its protein product is CASSPGPSQETQYF. The chain combines TRBV9 with TRBJ2-5; D is perhaps TRBD1 or TRBD2 (5 bases each). Germline loops: CDR1 SGDLS, CDR2 YYNGEE. V lost 4 bases, J lost 1 base, and 11 bases lay in between. The CDR3 extends over 14 amino acids.

The gene calls are TRBV5-1 and TRBJ1-1; 7 bases map to TRBD1. V was pared by 3 bases and J by 4 bases, with 9 bases of the junction left unmatched. The CDR3 contains 15 residues. Germline CDR1 SGHRS, CDR2 YFSETQ. CDR3 region: CASSSLRGGTTEAFF. The CDR3, as DNA: TGCGCCAGCAGCTCCCTCAGGGGGGGGACCACTGAAGCTTTCTTT.

This clone was found once. The chain employs TRBV5-4 and TRBJ2-7, with D hard to call. The germline gives CDR1 SGHNT, CDR2 YYREEE (reference sequence). The CDR3 is made up of 15 amino acids. V was cut by 0 bases and J by 0 bases, with 10 bases left in between. CDR3 protein: CASSLASRSSYEQYF. In nucleotides, the CDR3 is TGTGCCAGCAGCTTGGCCAGCAGGAGCTCCTACGAGCAGTACTTC.

This sequence joins TRBV10-3 and TRBJ2-7; 8 bases map to TRBD1. Per the germline V gene, CDR1 is ENHRY and CDR2 is SYGVKD. The CDR3 extends over 16 amino acids. Trimming removed 3 bases from V and 6 bases from J; junction bases left unmatched: 13. CDR3 sequence (DNA): TGTGCCATCAGTGACCCCAAGGACAGGGTCCTGGGCGAGCAGTACTTC. Translated: CAISDPKDRVLGEQYF.

A single count supports this clone. The V gene is TRBV2, the J gene TRBJ2-2; D gene uncertain. Germline V gene sequence: CDR1 SNHLY, CDR2 FYNNEI. This CDR3 has 13 residues. V was shortened by 4 bases and J by 3 bases, with 6 bases between the two germline ends. The CDR3 DNA sequence: TGTGCCAGCAGTGCGGATTACACCGGGGAGCTGTTTTTT. Translated: CASSADYTGELFF.

This clone has just one count. V and J are TRBV9 and TRBJ2-1; 15 nucleotides align to TRBD2. Looked up from germline, CDR1 is SGDLS and CDR2 is YYNGEE. With V trimmed by 4 bases and J by 10 bases, 12 bases remained unmatched. The length of the CDR3 is 17 residues. The CDR3 nucleotides are TGTGCCAGCAGCACCCGAGCGGGACTAGCGGGAGGTTACGAGCAGTTCTTC. Translating gives CASSTRAGLAGGYEQFF.

The chain recombines TRBV28 with TRBJ2-6; tentatively, D is TRBD1 (5 bases). The CDR3 sequence is 18 residues long. Trimming took 5 bases from V and 2 from J, leaving 19 bases between them. Germline loops: CDR1 MDHEN, CDR2 SYDVKM. Written as DNA, the CDR3 is TGTGCCAGCAGTGCAGCAGGGCTTTCCCCCCCTGGGGCCAACGTCCTGACTTTC. This codes for CASSAAGLSPPGANVLTF.

The genes are TRBV7-9 and TRBJ1-1, with D unresolved. Trimming took 1 base from V and 4 from J, leaving 13 bases between them. The CDR3 length is 15 residues. Germline V gene sequence: CDR1 SEHNR, CDR2 FQNEAQ (reference sequence). DNA of the CDR3: TGTGCCAGCAGCTTAGGGGTGGGATCGGGCACTGAAGCTTTCTTT. This codes for CASSLGVGSGTEAFF.